These 22 T cell receptor beta chains share one sample of origin, sequenced in a study of blood T cells in healthy people across ages. A second PCR, run for about 7 to 11 cycles, used a sample-barcoded 5' primer plus a J-beta primer mix. TCRdb reanalysed the 5' RACE reads using MiXCR and keeps one entry per CDR3 protein. The top ten hold about 0.8% of the sample, which has 1 million or so distinct CDR3 sequences, approximately 25% seen once. This sample also belongs to another study, concerning T cells of mothers and their children.

The sample taken for sequencing was blood. Receptors originate from a girl aged 2-10 years in good health.

In this sample, this clonotype turned up a few times. V gene TRBV20-1 combines with J gene TRBJ1-1; no firm D call. This CDR3 spans 14 amino acids. V gave up 0 bases and J gave up 1 base, with 9 bases separating them. Germline V lookup: CDR1 DFQATT, CDR2 SNEGSKA (reference sequence). The CDR3 here is CSARDLRGNTEAFF. The CDR3 DNA follows: TGCAGTGCTAGAGATCTCCGGGGGAACACTGAAGCTTTCTTT.

The table lists this clonotype with a few counts. The rearrangement uses TRBV7-9 and TRBJ2-5; D may correspond to TRBD1 or TRBD2 (7 bases each). V lost 5 bases to trimming and J lost 2 bases, with 12 bases between them. This CDR3 is 14 amino acids long. Germline CDR1 reads SEHNR; CDR2 reads FQNEAQ (reference sequence). The CDR3 DNA reads as TGTGCCAGCAGCCCTCAGGGGGGGCAAGAGACCCAGTACTTC. It encodes CASSPQGGQETQYF.

This clonotype has just a few counts. The chain links TRBV27 to TRBJ1-2; 12 nucleotides agree with TRBD1. The CDR3 has 13 amino acids. Germline CDR1 reads MNHEY; CDR2 reads SMNVEV (reference sequence). Trimming cost V 7 bases and J 7 bases; bases outside gene matches: 4. The CDR3 reads CASKPGQGAGYTF. The CDR3 bases are TGTGCCAGCAAGCCGGGACAGGGGGCTGGCTACACCTTC.

The rearrangement links TRBV6-5 to TRBJ2-5, with 7 bases fitting TRBD2. The better agreement between TRBJ2-1 and the DNA end casts doubt on the J call. This CDR3 region has 13 residues. Germline CDR1 MNHEY, CDR2 SVGAGI. The CDR3 sequence: CASSRGGFDEQFF. The CDR3 DNA sequence: TGTGCCAGCAGCCGGGGAGGGTTCGATGAGCAGTTCTTC.

This clonotype was observed a handful of times. The CDR3 region has the DNA TGCGCCAGCAGCCAAGACGGCCACCAGGCAGGGGTTAATGAAAAACTGTTTTTT. This codes for CASSQDGHQAGVNEKLFF. The chain couples TRBV4-3 to TRBJ1-4; a weak D match, TRBD1 (6 bases). The CDR3 runs to 18 residues. Trimming shortened V by 0 bases and J by 4 bases, and 18 bases separated the two germline ends. Germline values: CDR1 LGHNA, CDR2 YSLEER.

This clonotype turned up a few times. The chain uses TRBV20-1 and TRBJ2-1; D is unclear. The CDR3 has 13 residues. In germline, CDR1 is DFQATT, CDR2 SNEGSKA (reference sequence). Trimming left V 3 bases short and J 10 bases short, with 16 bases between. The CDR3 protein is CSASPESELEQFF. The CDR3 region has the DNA TGCAGTGCTAGCCCAGAGTCTGAGTTAGAGCAGTTCTTC.

V is TRBV11-2 and J is TRBJ2-5; possible D gene TRBD1, 5 bases. The tail of the sequence fits TRBJ2-7 better, so the J call may be wrong. Germline CDR1 is SGHAT and CDR2 is FQNNGV. This CDR3 has 14 amino acids. The CDR3 bases are TGTGCCAGCAGCTTAATCGACAGTGAACGCGAGCAGTACTTC. Protein: CASSLIDSEREQYF.

This clonotype was seen a handful of times. This rearrangement joins TRBV5-1 to TRBJ2-5, with 7 positions matching TRBD1. This CDR3 contains 15 residues. The junction had 6 bases not matched to a gene; V was cut back by 4 bases and J by 0 bases. Germline values: CDR1 SGHRS, CDR2 YFSETQ. In nucleotides, the CDR3 is TGCGCCAGCAGCCGAACAGGGGTATACCAAGAGACCCAGTACTTC. Its protein product is CASSRTGVYQETQYF.

The chain has TRBV15 and TRBJ1-4, with D tentatively TRBD1 (5 bases). The ends were cut back, 8 bases at V and 0 bases at J, with 10 bases in the middle. Germline values: CDR1 LNHNV, CDR2 YYDKDF (reference sequence). The CDR3 has 14 amino acids. The CDR3 sequence: CATSGWATNEKLFF. CDR3 bases: TGTGCCACCTCAGGGTGGGCAACTAATGAAAAACTGTTTTTT.

This clonotype came up a few times. The rearrangement joins TRBV4-1 to TRBJ1-1, with D maybe TRBD1 (5 bases). V was clipped by 3 bases and J by 10 bases, with 12 bases between them. The germline V gene encodes CDR1 MGHRA and CDR2 YSYEKL. The CDR3 covers 12 residues. This CDR3 is CASSHSWGAAFF. The CDR3 DNA is TGCGCCAGCAGCCATAGCTGGGGCGCAGCTTTCTTT.

This clonotype was picked up a small number of times. This rearrangement joins TRBV20-1 to TRBJ1-4; a weak D match, TRBD1 (6 bases). The CDR3 runs to 14 residues. CDR1 DFQATT and CDR2 SNEGSKA come from the germline V gene (reference sequence). V gave up 1 base and J gave up 7 bases, with 13 bases separating them. This CDR3 reads CSARGTGRAEKLFF. CDR3 coding DNA: TGCAGTGCTAGAGGAACAGGGAGGGCTGAAAAACTGTTTTTT.

The chain couples TRBV7-8 to TRBJ2-1, with TRBD2 matching 9 bases. This CDR3 has 15 amino acids. Germline CDR1 SGHVS, CDR2 FQNEAQ. Losses at the gene ends were 8 bases for V and 7 bases for J; bases not matched to a gene: 12. The CDR3 bases are TGTGCCAGCTCATCGAGACTAGCGGCAGGGAATGAGCAGTTCTTC. Translated: CASSSRLAAGNEQFF.

The chain has TRBV29-1 and TRBJ2-1; 12 bases fit TRBD2. Trimming removed 0 bases from V and 10 bases from J; junction bases left unmatched: 16. The germline CDR1 and CDR2 sequences are SQVTM and ANQGSEA. The CDR3 runs to 18 residues. CDR3 residues: CSVEELIRTSGNQGEQFF. CDR3 in DNA: TGCAGCGTTGAAGAATTGATCAGGACTAGCGGGAATCAAGGAGAGCAGTTCTTC.

V usage is TRBV25-1 and J usage is TRBJ2-7; 9 nucleotides agree with TRBD2. This CDR3 has 13 residues. The V segment lost 7 bases and the J segment 2 bases; nucleotides outside the gene matches: 3. Germline CDR1 MGHDK, CDR2 SYGVNS. CDR3 in DNA: TGTGCCAGCACAGCGGGGGGCCCCTACGAGCAGTACTTC. Translation: CASTAGGPYEQYF.

The CDR3 reads CASSLSPMSVETQYF. For the CDR3, the DNA is TGTGCCAGCAGCTTATCCCCGATGTCAGTGGAGACCCAGTACTTC. The chain couples TRBV7-3 to TRBJ2-5; D not resolved. The CDR3 totals 15 residues. Germline lookup yields CDR1 SGHTA and CDR2 FQGTGA. Trimming took 2 bases from V and 5 from J, leaving 15 bases between them.

The chain couples TRBV2 to TRBJ2-7; TRBD1 matches at 8 bases. The CDR3 is 13 residues long. Germline-derived CDR1 and CDR2 are SNHLY and FYNNEI. With 4 bases clipped from V and 5 bases from J, the junction kept 4 bases outside the gene matches. The CDR3 spells CASSAGGFDEQYF. DNA of the CDR3: TGTGCCAGCAGTGCAGGGGGCTTCGACGAGCAGTACTTC.

This clonotype was seen more than once but under ten times. The chain combines TRBV24-1 with TRBJ1-2; unclear D gene. V lost 7 bases and J 7 bases, leaving 15 bases between the germline ends. Germline V gives CDR1 KGHDR, CDR2 SFDVKD. The CDR3 contains 13 residues. In DNA form, the CDR3 reads TGTGCCACCAGGCAGACTGGTCGGCTTGGCTACACCTTC. Translation gives CATRQTGRLGYTF.

V and J are TRBV2 and TRBJ2-7, with TRBD2 matching over 9 bases. The V gene's germline CDR1 is SNHLY and CDR2 FYNNEI. The CDR3 has 15 residues. The junction had 10 bases not matched to a gene; V was cut back by 8 bases and J by 2 bases. The CDR3 sequence: CASRQGGGGAYEQYF. CDR3 nucleotides: TGTGCCAGCCGCCAAGGAGGCGGGGGGGCCTACGAGCAGTACTTC.

This clonotype was seen more than once but under ten times. The CDR3 loop is CSVEWTGPLLYGYTF. The CDR3 DNA reads as TGCAGCGTTGAATGGACAGGGCCCCTACTCTATGGCTACACCTTC. The genes are TRBV29-1 and TRBJ1-2; 8 nucleotides align to TRBD1. J was trimmed by 4 bases and V by 2 bases; bases with no gene match: 9. CDR3 length equals 15 residues. CDR1 and CDR2 from the germline V gene are SQVTM and ANQGSEA.

The V call is TRBV25-1, the J call TRBJ1-2; possible D gene TRBD1, 6 bases. Germline V gene sequence: CDR1 MGHDK, CDR2 SYGVNS. V lost 8 bases and J 4 bases, leaving 14 bases between the germline ends. The CDR3 consists of 13 residues. The CDR3: CASDPGQSYGYTF. The CDR3 DNA reads TGTGCCAGCGATCCCGGACAGAGCTATGGCTACACCTTC.

CDR3: CASSQDWRDEKLFF. CDR3 DNA sequence: TGTGCCAGCAGCCAAGACTGGAGGGACGAAAAACTGTTTTTT. The chain has TRBV3-1 and TRBJ1-4, with D tentatively TRBD1 (5 bases). Trimming took 0 bases from V and 8 from J, leaving 10 bases between them. The CDR3 runs to 14 residues. Germline V gene lookup returns CDR1 LGHDT and CDR2 YNNKEL (reference sequence).

This clonotype has just a few counts. The rearrangement uses TRBV20-1 and TRBJ2-5, with D possibly TRBD1 on 6 matching bases. V was trimmed by 5 bases and J by 1 base, leaving 11 bases between them. The CDR3 sequence is 13 residues long. Germline V gene data show CDR1 as DFQATT and CDR2 as SNEGSKA (reference sequence). Here the CDR3 reads CSAPGHGQETQYF. The CDR3 region has the DNA TGCAGTGCTCCGGGACACGGCCAAGAGACCCAGTACTTC.